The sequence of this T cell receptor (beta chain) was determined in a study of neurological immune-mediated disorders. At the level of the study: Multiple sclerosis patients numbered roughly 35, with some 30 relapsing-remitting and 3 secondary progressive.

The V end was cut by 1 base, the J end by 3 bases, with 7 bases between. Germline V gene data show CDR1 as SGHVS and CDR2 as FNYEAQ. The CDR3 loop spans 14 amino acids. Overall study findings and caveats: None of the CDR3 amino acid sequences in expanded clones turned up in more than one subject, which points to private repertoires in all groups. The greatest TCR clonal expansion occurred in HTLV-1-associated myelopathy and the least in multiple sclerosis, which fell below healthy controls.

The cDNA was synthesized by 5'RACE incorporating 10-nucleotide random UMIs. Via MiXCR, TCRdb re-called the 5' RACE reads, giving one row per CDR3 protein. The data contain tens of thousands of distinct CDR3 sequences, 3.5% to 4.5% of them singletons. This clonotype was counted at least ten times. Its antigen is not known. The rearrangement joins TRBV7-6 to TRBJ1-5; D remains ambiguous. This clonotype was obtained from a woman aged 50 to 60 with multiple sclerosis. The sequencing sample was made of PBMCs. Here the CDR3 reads CASSLDGLNQPQHF. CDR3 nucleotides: TGTGCCAGCAGCTTAGATGGGCTCAATCAGCCCCAGCATTTT.